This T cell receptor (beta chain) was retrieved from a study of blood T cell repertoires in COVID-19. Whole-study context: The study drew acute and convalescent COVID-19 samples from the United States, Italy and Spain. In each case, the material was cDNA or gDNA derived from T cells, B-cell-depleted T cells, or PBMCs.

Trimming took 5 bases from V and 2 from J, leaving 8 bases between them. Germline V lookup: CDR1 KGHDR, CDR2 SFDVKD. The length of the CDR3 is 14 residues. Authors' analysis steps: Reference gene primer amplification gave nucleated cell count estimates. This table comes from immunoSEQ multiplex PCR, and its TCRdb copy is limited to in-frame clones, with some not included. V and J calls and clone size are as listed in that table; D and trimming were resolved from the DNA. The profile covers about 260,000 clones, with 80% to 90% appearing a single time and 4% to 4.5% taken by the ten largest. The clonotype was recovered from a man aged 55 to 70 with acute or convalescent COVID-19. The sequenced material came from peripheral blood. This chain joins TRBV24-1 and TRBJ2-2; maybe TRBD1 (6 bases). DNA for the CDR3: TGTGCCACCAGTGGACAGGTTAACACCGGGGAGCTGTTTTTT. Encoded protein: CATSGQVNTGELFF.